The 20 T cell receptor beta chains below come from one sample, sequenced in a study of radiation and T cells in renal cell carcinoma (dated by TCRdb to the early 2020s). Receptor amplification or capture employed the immunoSEQ multiplex PCR assay. TCRdb carries this immuneACCESS record with in-frame sequences only. Its versions omit some clonotypes, under half of them owing to an unresolved V gene in the studies checked, with the rest unexplained. The sample contains roughly 28,000 clones, over 70% of them found a single time. Roughly 31% of the sample is in the top ten clones. The time point label here, explained by the study, means: blood 2 weeks post-SBRT. The treatment or condition tag for this specimen amounts to: 15 Gy SBRT to primary tumor, nephrectomy 4 weeks later. The sequencing used blood, collected from a patient whose treatment included radiotherapy and nephrectomy. The receptor set was obtained from a man aged 60-69 years with renal cell carcinoma.

V gene TRBV7-8 combines with J gene TRBJ2-7, with TRBD1 matching 10 bases. V shed 8 bases, J shed 5 bases, and the junction held 9 bases outside the gene matches. The CDR3 consists of 14 residues. The V gene's germline CDR1 is SGHVS and CDR2 FQNEAQ. The CDR3 DNA follows: TGTGCCAGCCGATGCGGGGGACAGGGGAACGAGCAGTACTTC. This gives the protein CASRCGGQGNEQYF. Full variable domain (outside the CDR3, taken from reference TRBV7-8 and TRBJ2-7): GAGVSQSPRYKVAKRGQDVALRCDPISGHVSLFWYQQALGQGPEFLTYFQNEAQLDKSGLPSDRFFAERPEGSVSTLKIQRTQQEDSAVYLCASRCGGQGNEQYFGPGTRLTVT.

The chain is built from TRBV19 and TRBJ2-3; 14 nucleotides match TRBD2. This CDR3 spans 17 amino acids. Germline V gives CDR1 LNHDA, CDR2 SQIVND (reference sequence). Trimming took 3 bases from V and 1 from J; bases not matched to a gene: 3. The CDR3 here is CASSMSGLAGGTDTQYF. CDR3 sequence (DNA): TGTGCCAGTAGTATGTCGGGACTAGCGGGGGGCACAGATACGCAGTATTTT.

The chain joins TRBV5-4 to TRBJ1-2; TRBD1 matches at 8 bases. The CDR3 covers 14 residues. Germline CDR1 is SGHNT and CDR2 is YYREEE (reference sequence). V lost 5 bases and J lost 2; bases outside the gene matches: 5. The CDR3 is CASSQTGGNYGYTF. The CDR3 nucleotides are TGTGCCAGCAGTCAAACAGGGGGGAACTATGGCTACACCTTC.

This sequence joins TRBV6-5 and TRBJ2-6; no clear D gene. Germline CDR1 reads MNHEY; CDR2 reads SVGAGI. The CDR3 covers 12 residues. Trimming took off 7 bases at V and 4 bases at J, with 5 bases between the two ends. The DNA for the CDR3 is TGTGCCAGCACTACCGGGGCCAACGTCCTGACTTTC. Translation: CASTTGANVLTF.

This CDR3 is CSVGMAANYGYTF. The CDR3 DNA follows: TGCAGCGTTGGGATGGCGGCTAACTATGGCTACACCTTC. The rearrangement links TRBV29-1 to TRBJ1-2; no reliable D call. V was pared by 4 bases and J by 0 bases, with 9 bases between. The CDR3 has 13 residues. CDR1 SQVTM and CDR2 ANQGSEA come from the germline V gene.

The chain links TRBV7-8 to TRBJ2-5; tentative D call: TRBD2 (6 bases). Trimming removed 5 bases from V and 5 bases from J, with 18 bases in between. CDR1 and CDR2 from the germline V gene are SGHVS and FQNEAQ. This CDR3 has 15 amino acids. This CDR3 is CASSQLTSSAETQYF. DNA for the CDR3: TGTGCCAGCAGCCAGCTCACTAGCTCCGCCGAGACCCAGTACTTC.

The V and J genes are TRBV13 and TRBJ2-2; TRBD2 is a possible D gene (5 bases). Trimming left V 1 base short and J 2 bases short, with 5 bases between. Germline V gives CDR1 PRHDT, CDR2 FYEKMQ (reference sequence). The CDR3 is 14 amino acids. The CDR3 DNA follows: TGTGCCAGCAGCTTAGCGGGAAACACCGGGGAGCTGTTTTTT. Its protein is CASSLAGNTGELFF.

The V gene is TRBV29-1, the J gene TRBJ2-7, with TRBD1 matching 8 bases. Germline V lookup: CDR1 SQVTM, CDR2 ANQGSEA. This CDR3 comprises 13 residues. V shed 7 bases, J shed 3 bases, and the junction held 8 bases outside the gene matches. The CDR3 DNA reads TGCAGCGCTGTCAGAGGACAGGGCTACGAGCAGTACTTC. Translation gives CSAVRGQGYEQYF.

The genes are TRBV4-2 and TRBJ2-2, with TRBD2 identical over 14 bases. Germline CDR1 reads LGHNA; CDR2 reads YNFKEQ. The J segment lost 5 bases and the V segment lost 5 bases, leaving 1 base of the junction unmatched. This CDR3 contains 15 residues. CDR3 residues: CASSGTSGRTGELFF. The CDR3 nucleotides are TGTGCCAGCAGCGGGACTAGCGGGAGAACCGGGGAGCTGTTTTTT.

This chain uses TRBV19 with TRBJ2-7; D possibly corresponds to TRBD1 (6 bases). Germline CDR1 reads LNHDA; CDR2 reads SQIVND (reference sequence). The CDR3 is made up of 15 amino acids. Trimming left V 3 bases short and J 2 bases short, with 14 bases between. The CDR3 spells CASSINTGPTYEQYF. CDR3 sequence (DNA): TGTGCCAGTAGTATCAACACAGGGCCGACCTACGAGCAGTACTTC.

The rearrangement uses TRBV18 and TRBJ2-7, with D perhaps matching TRBD1 (6 bases). Trimming removed 2 bases at V and 0 bases at J, with 8 bases between. CDR1 is KGHSH, CDR2 LQKENI, per germline. This CDR3 contains 14 residues. The CDR3, as DNA: TGTGCCAGCTCACCAGGACAGAGCTCCTACGAGCAGTACTTC. This gives the protein CASSPGQSSYEQYF.

In its sample, this clone was seen many times. The genes are TRBV4-3 and TRBJ1-2, with unresolved D. The CDR3 contains 16 residues. V was trimmed by 4 bases and J by 1 base, leaving 16 bases between them. Germline CDR1 LGHNA, CDR2 YSLEER. CDR3 in DNA: TGCGCCAGCAGCCCTACCGTGGGTAATTATAACTATGGCTACACCTTC. Protein sequence: CASSPTVGNYNYGYTF.

This clone showed up just once. The genes are TRBV11-2 and TRBJ1-2, with TRBD1 identical over 7 bases. V lost 5 bases, J lost 2 bases, and 8 bases stayed unmatched. Germline CDR1 and CDR2: SGHAT and FQNNGV. This CDR3 has 15 residues. CDR3 loop: CASSPRQGINYGYTF. As DNA, the CDR3 is TGTGCCAGCAGCCCCCGACAGGGTATCAACTATGGCTACACCTTC.

The chain couples TRBV15 to TRBJ1-5, with TRBD1 matching over 9 bases. There are 14 residues in the CDR3. Germline V CDR1 and CDR2: LNHNV, YYDKDF (reference sequence). J lost 16 bases, V lost 0 bases, and 10 bases had no gene match. CDR3 bases: TGTGCCACCAGCAGAGAATTAGGGGACAGGGTAAATCATTTT. Protein product: CATSRELGDRVNHF.

The gene calls are TRBV15 and TRBJ2-5; no firm D call. Trimming left V 0 bases short and J 5 bases short, with 16 bases between. This CDR3 has 16 residues. Germline-derived CDR1 and CDR2 are LNHNV and YYDKDF (reference sequence). CDR3 bases: TGTGCCACCAGCAGAGATCTAGGAAGGGTAAGGGAGACCCAGTACTTC. Its protein product is CATSRDLGRVRETQYF.

The rearrangement joins TRBV6-6 to TRBJ2-2, with D possibly being TRBD2 (6 bases). The V end was cut by 3 bases, the J end by 2 bases, with 13 bases between. Germline V CDR1 and CDR2: MNHNY, SVGAGI (reference sequence). The CDR3 contains 16 residues. CDR3 residues: CASSYGAGTNTGELFF. The CDR3 DNA reads as TGTGCCAGCAGTTATGGGGCGGGGACCAACACCGGGGAGCTGTTTTTT.

The CDR3 bases are TGTGCCAGCAGTACGACAGGGGGCCTCGGTCAGCCCCAGCATTTT. Encoded protein: CASSTTGGLGQPQHF. The chain carries TRBV2 and TRBJ1-5; the match to TRBD1 covers 10 bases. The V gene end was trimmed by 5 bases and the J gene end by 6 bases; junction bases not matched to a gene: 7. Per the germline V gene, CDR1 is SNHLY and CDR2 is FYNNEI. The CDR3 spans 15 residues.

The chain is built from TRBV11-2 and TRBJ1-2; D not resolved. Trimming shortened V by 3 bases and J by 2 bases, and 10 bases separated the two germline ends. Germline values: CDR1 SGHAT, CDR2 FQNNGV. CDR3 size: 14 residues. The CDR3 loop reads CASSFLAGNYGYTF. CDR3 coding DNA: TGTGCCAGCAGCTTTCTAGCGGGAAACTATGGCTACACCTTC.

The rearrangement joins TRBV29-1 to TRBJ2-7, with 8 bases aligning to TRBD1. The CDR3 is 15 residues long. The junction had 5 bases not matched to a gene; V was cut back by 1 base and J by 0 bases. CDR1 and CDR2 from the germline V gene are SQVTM and ANQGSEA. The CDR3 region has the DNA TGCAGCGTTGAAGTCGGCAGGGGGCGCTCCTACGAGCAGTACTTC. Its translation is CSVEVGRGRSYEQYF.

This chain connects TRBV5-1 to TRBJ2-1; 10 bases agree with TRBD1. The V gene end was trimmed by 4 bases and the J gene end by 3 bases; junction bases not matched to a gene: 4. The CDR3 runs 15 residues. CDR1 and CDR2 (germline): SGHRS, YFSETQ. This CDR3 reads CASSAGQGNYNEQFF. Here the CDR3 DNA reads TGCGCCAGCAGCGCGGGACAGGGGAACTACAATGAGCAGTTCTTC.